This TCR beta chain was sequenced in a study of beta chain features in type 1 diabetes. Study summary: When patients were set against healthy donors, age, gender and cell yields were similar.

Note on this clone: The target antigen is unknown.

Investigators reverse transcribed all isolated RNA, so they sequenced expressed TCRB transcripts. Sequenced by immunoSEQ multiplex PCR; TCRdb stores in-frame clones only, minus some. The sample consists of around 240,000 clones, 16% of them appearing once. Study-level results: In every one of the four CD4+ subsets, TCRB CDR3s were moderately but significantly shorter in Type 1 diabetes patients.

V lost 6 bases and J lost 0, with 15 bases in between. This CDR3 is built from 15 residues. V gene TRBV23-1 combines with J gene TRBJ2-7; possibly TRBD1 or TRBD2 for D (6 bases each). TRBV23-1 is given ORF status, its function remaining uncertain. Material: naive CD4+ T cells from blood. The receptor was isolated from a young man with type 1 diabetes. The chain's CDR3 is CASRLGGTSSYEQYF. The CDR3 DNA reads as TGCGCCAGCAGATTAGGGGGGACAAGCTCCTACGAGCAGTACTTC.